This TCR beta chain was identified in a study of blood T cells in healthy people across ages. The second PCR ran roughly 6 to 11 cycles with a sample-barcoded 5' primer and J-beta primers. MiXCR was run by TCRdb on the 5' RACE reads, yielding one entry per CDR3 protein. This table has roughly 1.9 million distinct CDR3 sequences, 30% to 40% appearing once. There are 14 residues in the CDR3. V lost 5 bases, J lost 8 bases, and 10 bases stayed unmatched. Germline lookup yields CDR1 SNHLY and CDR2 FYNNEI. The chain carries TRBV2 and TRBJ1-2, with 8 bases lining up with TRBD1. The receptor was isolated from a human donor in good health. Sequencing input: blood. Here the CDR3 reads CASSPQGAGLGYTF. The CDR3 bases are TGTGCCAGCAGTCCCCAGGGGGCTGGGTTAGGCTACACCTTC.